The 22 T cell receptor beta chains listed next were all sequenced from one sample in a study of cytomegalovirus exposure and HLA in healthy donors (dated by TCRdb to about 2017). The receptor library was made with the immunoSEQ multiplex PCR assay. A mixture of 60 forward primers for TCR Vbeta segments and 13 reverse primers for TCR Jbeta segments was used in the multiplex PCR. Held by TCRdb, this immuneACCESS table contains in-frame sequences only and omits some clones. Under half of the omission traces to an unresolved V gene where checked; the cause of the rest is unknown. The table for this sample lists some 200,000 clones; approximately 88% of them were counted only once. In total, the top ten clones hold roughly 0.75% of the sample. Sequencing was done on a sample of PBMCs. Source of these receptors: a boy between 2 and 15 years old in good health and CMV-seronegative.

The rearrangement joins TRBV30 to TRBJ1-4; TRBD1 agrees at 7 bases. This CDR3 has 11 amino acids. V gave up 4 bases and J gave up 7 bases; unmatched junction bases: 0. The germline gives CDR1 GTSNPN, CDR2 SVGIG (reference sequence). CDR3 DNA sequence: TGTGCCTGGACAGGGGGTGAAAAACTGTTTTTT. This encodes CAWTGGEKLFF.

CDR3 in amino acids: CASSSGQGLDYEQYF. Written as DNA, the CDR3 is TGTGCCAGCAGTTCGGGACAGGGGTTAGACTACGAGCAGTACTTC. The genes are TRBV27 and TRBJ2-7; 10 positions match TRBD1. This CDR3 spans 15 amino acids. The V gene's germline CDR1 is MNHEY and CDR2 SMNVEV (reference sequence). The junction had 6 bases not matched to a gene; V was cut back by 4 bases and J by 3 bases.

The chain carries TRBV7-2 and TRBJ1-5; TRBD1 matches 9 bases. Germline values: CDR1 SGHTA, CDR2 FQGNSA. Trimming at V came to 4 bases and at J to 6 bases, leaving 13 bases not matched to a gene. This CDR3 has 17 amino acids. CDR3 in DNA: TGTGCCAGCAGCTCTTACCGTATCGGACAGGGGCGTCAGCCCCAGCATTTT. Protein sequence: CASSSYRIGQGRQPQHF.

This rearrangement joins TRBV19 to TRBJ1-5, with D unresolved. The ends were cut back, 4 bases at V and 4 bases at J, with 8 bases in the middle. The CDR3 is made up of 13 amino acids. Germline CDR1 reads LNHDA; CDR2 reads SQIVND (reference sequence). CDR3 nucleotides: TGTGCCAGTAGTAGTCAGATAAATCAGCCCCAGCATTTT. Amino acid sequence: CASSSQINQPQHF.

The chain links TRBV18 to TRBJ2-2; 9 nucleotides align to TRBD1. The V and J ends lost 6 bases and 1 base, in that order; junction bases with no gene match: 3. Germline V CDR1 and CDR2: KGHSH, LQKENI. This CDR3 has 15 residues. The CDR3 DNA reads as TGTGCCAGCTCGGTGGGACAGGGGAACACCGGGGAGCTGTTTTTT. This translates into CASSVGQGNTGELFF.

The chain combines TRBV14 with TRBJ2-7, with D tentatively TRBD1 (6 bases). The CDR3 is 13 amino acids. Germline values: CDR1 SGHDN, CDR2 FVKESK. Trimming took off 1 base at V and 3 bases at J, with 7 bases between the two ends. CDR3: CASSQVQGYEQYF. DNA of the CDR3: TGTGCCAGCAGCCAAGTACAGGGCTACGAGCAGTACTTC.

This clone was found a few times. The V call is TRBV10-1, the J call TRBJ1-1; D ambiguous. CDR3 length equals 13 residues. The germline V gene has CDR1 WNHNN and CDR2 SYGVQD (reference sequence). V lost 4 bases and J lost 2, with 8 bases in between. The CDR3 DNA is TGCGCCAGCAGTGCTCAGTCAAACACTGAAGCTTTCTTT. As protein: CASSAQSNTEAFF.

The chain has TRBV7-9 and TRBJ2-1, with D uncertain. V lost 5 bases and J 0 bases, leaving 14 bases between the germline ends. Germline V gene sequence: CDR1 SEHNR, CDR2 FQNEAQ (reference sequence). The CDR3 has 16 amino acids. The CDR3 DNA sequence: TGTGCCAGCAGCAATACCCGGGTTGACTCCTACAATGAGCAGTTCTTC. Translating it yields CASSNTRVDSYNEQFF. Using reference TRBV7-9 and TRBJ2-1 for the parts outside the CDR3, the full variable domain is DTGVSQNPRHKITKRGQNVTFRCDPISEHNRLYWYRQTLGQGPEFLTYFQNEAQLEKSRLLSDRFSAERPKGSFSTLEIQRTEQGDSAMYLCASSNTRVDSYNEQFFGPGTRLTVL.

The rearrangement uses TRBV19 and TRBJ1-5; D might be TRBD1 (5 bases). The ends were cut back, 6 bases at V and 4 bases at J, with 13 bases in the middle. Germline-derived CDR1 and CDR2 are LNHDA and SQIVND (reference sequence). The CDR3 is 14 residues long. The DNA of the CDR3 is TGTGCCAGTAGCGATCTGGCAGGGAATCAGCCCCAGCATTTT. This gives the protein CASSDLAGNQPQHF.

CDR3 sequence reads: CASSIRDRVRHEQFF. As DNA, the CDR3 is TGTGCCAGCAGCATCCGGGACAGGGTTAGGCATGAGCAGTTCTTC. The V call is TRBV5-6, the J call TRBJ2-1, with 9 bases lining up with TRBD1. After removal of 4 bases from V and 8 bases from J, the junction contained 10 bases not matched to a gene. Per the germline V gene, CDR1 is SGHDT and CDR2 is YYEEEE. The CDR3 is 15 amino acids.

In its sample, this clone was seen once. The gene calls are TRBV27 and TRBJ2-7; D not resolved. CDR3 length: 14 amino acids. V was cut by 5 bases and J by 1 base, with 12 bases left in between. Germline V gene sequence: CDR1 MNHEY, CDR2 SMNVEV (reference sequence). CDR3 bases: TGTGCCAGCAGTCCCCACGTCGGGTCCTACGAGCAGTACTTC. Protein: CASSPHVGSYEQYF.

The gene calls are TRBV5-5 and TRBJ2-5; TRBD1 matches at 8 bases. CDR1 SGHKS and CDR2 YYEKEE come from the germline V gene (reference sequence). The CDR3 sequence is 13 residues long. The V segment lost 3 bases and the J segment 3 bases; nucleotides outside the gene matches: 1. CDR3 sequence: CASSSTGEETQYF. The CDR3 bases are TGTGCCAGCAGCTCGACAGGGGAAGAGACCCAGTACTTC.

The chain couples TRBV9 to TRBJ2-3; 9 bases are shared with TRBD2. Germline CDR1 reads SGDLS; CDR2 reads YYNGEE. J lost 2 bases, V lost 0 bases, and 4 bases had no gene match. CDR3 size: 16 residues. The CDR3, as DNA: TGTGCCAGCAGCGTAGAGCTAGCGGGGAACACAGATACGCAGTATTTT. Translated: CASSVELAGNTDTQYF. The entire variable domain, with the rest obtained from reference TRBV9 and TRBJ2-3, is as follows: DSGVTQTPKHLITATGQRVTLRCSPRSGDLSVYWYQQSLDQGLQFLIQYYNGEERAKGNILERFSAQQFPDLHSELNLSSLELGDSALYFCASSVELAGNTDTQYFGPGTRLTVL.

This chain joins TRBV6-6 and TRBJ2-1; TRBD1 matches at 10 bases. Trimming at V came to 7 bases and at J to 4 bases, leaving 10 bases not matched to a gene. CDR3 size: 16 residues. Germline V gene data show CDR1 as MNHNY and CDR2 as SVGAGI (reference sequence). The CDR3 protein is CASTHRDRGPYNEQFF. The CDR3 DNA is TGTGCCAGCACCCACCGGGACAGGGGTCCGTACAATGAGCAGTTCTTC.

V gene TRBV30 combines with J gene TRBJ2-6, with D uncertain. Trimming took 6 bases from V and 1 from J, leaving 10 bases between them. The CDR3 sequence is 14 residues long. Per germline, CDR1 GTSNPN and CDR2 SVGIG (reference sequence). The CDR3, as DNA: TGTGCCTGCCCTCCCAGGTCTGGGGCCAACGTCCTGACTTTC. This translates into CACPPRSGANVLTF.

V and J are TRBV4-1 and TRBJ1-1; D ambiguous. The CDR3 loop spans 14 amino acids. Trimming took 4 bases from V and 4 from J, leaving 13 bases between them. Germline assignment: CDR1 MGHRA and CDR2 YSYEKL. In DNA, the CDR3 is TGCGCCAGCAGCCTCGGGGTGGAGGGCACTGAAGCTTTCTTT. This gives the protein CASSLGVEGTEAFF.

V and J are TRBV7-6 and TRBJ2-7; D not certain. The germline V gene has CDR1 SGHVS and CDR2 FNYEAQ. Trimming took 2 bases from V and 0 from J, leaving 8 bases between them. This CDR3 has 14 amino acids. CDR3 protein: CASSLSESSYEQYF. CDR3 nucleotide sequence: TGTGCCAGCAGCTTAAGCGAGAGCTCCTACGAGCAGTACTTC.

The chain carries TRBV5-1 and TRBJ1-6; possible D gene TRBD1, 5 bases. With 5 bases removed from V and 5 bases from J, the gap between germline ends came to 8 bases. The CDR3 is 13 amino acids. Per the germline V gene, CDR1 is SGHRS and CDR2 is YFSETQ. CDR3: CASRGGNNSPLHF. CDR3 DNA sequence: TGCGCCAGCAGGGGGGGGAATAATTCACCCCTCCACTTT.

The V and J genes are TRBV12-5 and TRBJ2-5; weak D call: TRBD2 (5 bases). Germline V lookup: CDR1 LGHNT, CDR2 FRNRAP. This CDR3 has 13 amino acids. With 7 bases removed from V and 0 bases from J, the gap between germline ends came to 9 bases. CDR3 amino acids: CASVGVYQETQYF. Here the CDR3 DNA reads TGTGCTAGTGTCGGGGTGTACCAAGAGACCCAGTACTTC.

V is TRBV25-1 and J is TRBJ1-6, with 7 bases identical to TRBD1. Germline lookup yields CDR1 MGHDK and CDR2 SYGVNS. The CDR3 has 13 amino acids. Trimming took 2 bases from V and 9 from J; bases not matched to a gene: 1. CDR3: CASSERGRSPLHF. DNA of the CDR3: TGTGCCAGCAGTGAAAGGGGGCGTTCACCCCTCCACTTT.

This chain links TRBV11-2 with TRBJ2-7; 9 bases are a match to TRBD2. V shed 5 bases and J 2 bases; nucleotides not matched to a gene: 4. This CDR3 is built from 14 residues. Germline CDR1 SGHAT, CDR2 FQNNGV. CDR3 DNA: TGTGCCAGCAGCCTGACTAGCGGACCCTACGAGCAGTACTTC. Its protein is CASSLTSGPYEQYF. Filled out from reference TRBV11-2 and TRBJ2-7, the complete variable domain reads EAGVAQSPRYKIIEKRQSVAFWCNPISGHATLYWYQQILGQGPKLLIQFQNNGVVDDSQLPKDRFSAERLKGVDSTLKIQPAKLEDSAVYLCASSLTSGPYEQYFGPGTRLTVT.

CDR3 residues: CASSSQGYEQYF. CDR3 coding DNA: TGTGCCAGCAGTTCTCAGGGGTACGAGCAGTACTTC. J is TRBJ2-7 and V is TRBV6-5, with D perhaps TRBD1 (6 bases). V dropped 4 bases and J dropped 4 bases, with 8 bases sitting between them. The CDR3 contains 12 residues. Looked up from germline, CDR1 is MNHEY and CDR2 is SVGAGI.